This entry lists 22 T cell receptor beta chains sequenced from one sample in a study of T cell responses to AZD1222 COVID-19 vaccine. The repertoire was sequenced with immunoSEQ multiplex PCR; TCRdb's copy has only in-frame clones and lacks some. The repertoire holds about 140,000 clones, with 92% as singletons. Sequences were derived from peripheral blood, sampled on day 0 of AZD1222 vaccination. The receptors were sampled from an adult in good health.

This chain joins TRBV3-1 (or the pseudogene TRBV3-2) and TRBJ2-7, with 9 bases that match TRBD2. The CDR3 has 15 residues. Germline V CDR1 and CDR2: LGHDT, YNNKEL (reference sequence). The junction had 3 bases not matched to a gene; V was cut back by 1 base and J by 2 bases. DNA of the CDR3: TGTGCCAGCAGCCAAGTTCCTAGCGGGACCTACGAGCAGTACTTC. Its translation is CASSQVPSGTYEQYF.

The rearrangement links TRBV6-5 to TRBJ2-1; D is ambiguous. V gave up 6 bases and J gave up 0 bases, with 12 bases separating them. CDR3 length: 15 amino acids. CDR1 and CDR2 (germline): MNHEY, SVGAGI. The CDR3 region has the DNA TGTGCCAGCAGCAATCGGGTGGGCTCCTACAATGAGCAGTTCTTC. Translation gives CASSNRVGSYNEQFF.

The gene calls are TRBV3-1 (or the pseudogene TRBV3-2) and TRBJ2-3; D perhaps matches TRBD2 (5 bases). Deletions cut 3 bases from V and 2 bases from J, with 9 bases between. CDR1 and CDR2 (germline): LGHDT, YNNKEL (reference sequence). The CDR3 extends over 14 amino acids. The CDR3 is CASSHGRDTDTQYF. CDR3 sequence (DNA): TGTGCCAGCAGCCATGGACGGGACACAGATACGCAGTATTTT.

The chain carries TRBV4-3 and TRBJ1-2; 8 bases fit TRBD1. V lost 4 bases and J lost 2; bases outside the gene matches: 6. The CDR3 consists of 15 residues. From germline, CDR1 is LGHNA and CDR2 YSLEER. The CDR3 DNA reads TGCGCCAGCAGCCCGGGGACAGGCCTAAACTATGGCTACACCTTC. Its translation: CASSPGTGLNYGYTF.

The chain is built from TRBV7-2 and TRBJ2-1, with D perhaps matching TRBD1 (5 bases). Germline CDR1 SGHTA, CDR2 FQGNSA. Trimming left V 5 bases short and J 3 bases short, with 8 bases between. The CDR3 sequence is 13 residues long. The CDR3 sequence is CASSRTFYNEQFF. The CDR3 nucleotides are TGTGCCAGCAGCCGGACATTCTACAATGAGCAGTTCTTC.

J is TRBJ1-1 and V is TRBV7-9; 10 bases are shared with TRBD1. In germline, CDR1 is SEHNR, CDR2 FQNEAQ (reference sequence). The CDR3 runs 14 residues. Germline trimming cut 1 base from V and 7 bases from J; bases unmatched to any gene: 3. As DNA, the CDR3 is TGTGCCAGCAGCTTAGGGGGACAGGGGCATGAAGCTTTCTTT. Protein: CASSLGGQGHEAFF.

This clone was found once. This chain joins TRBV4-2 and TRBJ1-3; D unresolved. V lost 2 bases and J lost 6, with 14 bases in between. Germline-derived CDR1 and CDR2 are LGHNA and YNFKEQ. The length of the CDR3 is 15 residues. CDR3 region: CASSQRAGPENTIYF. DNA of the CDR3: TGTGCCAGCAGCCAAAGGGCCGGCCCGGAAAACACCATATATTTT.

This sequence joins TRBV27 and TRBJ2-5, with 10 positions matching TRBD1. The CDR3 is 17 residues long. Per the germline V gene, CDR1 is MNHEY and CDR2 is SMNVEV (reference sequence). V shed 3 bases, J shed 5 bases, and the junction held 12 bases outside the gene matches. CDR3 residues: CASSLWTGDRGVETQYF. The CDR3 coding sequence is TGTGCCAGCAGTTTGTGGACAGGGGACAGGGGTGTCGAGACCCAGTACTTC.

The chain uses TRBV7-2 and TRBJ1-2, with no clear D. The CDR3 extends over 13 amino acids. The V gene's germline CDR1 is SGHTA and CDR2 FQGNSA. V was clipped by 5 bases and J by 8 bases, with 15 bases between them. The CDR3 is CASSPVAIRGYTF. The CDR3 DNA reads as TGTGCCAGCAGCCCAGTGGCAATTAGGGGCTACACCTTC.

This clone was seen just once. This sequence joins TRBV9 and TRBJ2-7, with D perhaps assigned TRBD1 or TRBD2 (6 bases each). The V gene lost 0 bases and the J gene lost 3 bases, with 19 bases spanning the gap. The CDR3 runs 17 residues. Germline assignment: CDR1 SGDLS and CDR2 YYNGEE. The CDR3 nucleotides read TGTGCCAGCAGCGTAGGGGTCGGGGGCCTAGTTGACTACGAGCAGTACTTC. Translated: CASSVGVGGLVDYEQYF. The full variable domain, its missing parts supplied by reference TRBV9 and TRBJ2-7, is DSGVTQTPKHLITATGQRVTLRCSPRSGDLSVYWYQQSLDQGLQFLIQYYNGEERAKGNILERFSAQQFPDLHSELNLSSLELGDSALYFCASSVGVGGLVDYEQYFGPGTRLTVT.

V is TRBV3-1 (or the pseudogene TRBV3-2) and J is TRBJ1-2, with TRBD1 as a possible D gene (5 bases). Trimming removed 5 bases at V and 0 bases at J, with 13 bases between. Germline V gene data show CDR1 as LGHDT and CDR2 as YNNKEL (reference sequence). CDR3 length: 15 residues. Here the CDR3 reads CASSSRQRANYGYTF. Written as DNA, the CDR3 is TGTGCCAGCAGCTCGCGACAGCGGGCTAACTATGGCTACACCTTC.

The chain links TRBV3-1 (or the pseudogene TRBV3-2) to TRBJ2-2; the match to TRBD2 covers 8 bases. CDR3 length: 15 amino acids. After removal of 5 bases from V and 6 bases from J, the junction contained 8 bases not matched to a gene. The germline V gene encodes CDR1 LGHDT and CDR2 YNNKEL (reference sequence). This CDR3 reads CASSLGTRSPGELFF. The DNA of the CDR3 is TGTGCCAGCAGCTTGGGGACTAGATCTCCCGGGGAGCTGTTTTTT.

The V and J genes are TRBV28 and TRBJ1-2, with TRBD1 as a possible D gene (5 bases). The CDR3 has 13 residues. Germline V gene data show CDR1 as MDHEN and CDR2 as SYDVKM. V was pared by 5 bases and J by 2 bases, with 9 bases between. CDR3 sequence reads: CASSLGGNYGYTF. Here the CDR3 DNA reads TGTGCCAGCAGTCTGGGGGGGAACTATGGCTACACCTTC.

The genes are TRBV6-1 and TRBJ2-3, with D unresolved. The CDR3 is 15 amino acids. Trimming shortened V by 1 base and J by 3 bases, and 11 bases separated the two germline ends. CDR1 is MNHNS, CDR2 SASEGT, per germline. The CDR3 DNA sequence: TGTGCCAGCAGTGAAGTTAGTCCTTTGACAGATACGCAGTATTTT. It specifies CASSEVSPLTDTQYF.

The chain combines TRBV6-5 with TRBJ1-5, with TRBD1 matching 8 bases. CDR1 and CDR2 (germline): MNHEY, SVGAGI. Trimming removed 5 bases from V and 5 bases from J; junction bases left unmatched: 5. This CDR3 is built from 14 residues. The CDR3: CASSLQGGDQPQHF. Here the CDR3 DNA reads TGTGCCAGCAGTCTACAGGGGGGAGATCAGCCCCAGCATTTT.

This chain links TRBV4-2 with TRBJ2-6; TRBD1 aligns across 11 bases. Losses at the gene ends were 4 bases for V and 4 bases for J; bases not matched to a gene: 9. The germline CDR1 and CDR2 sequences are LGHNA and YNFKEQ. The CDR3 totals 18 residues. The CDR3, as DNA: TGTGCCAGCAGCCGGGAAGGACAGGGGGCGCGAGGGGCCAACGTCCTGACTTTC. Translation: CASSREGQGARGANVLTF.

The chain links TRBV7-6 to TRBJ1-1, with a possible D match to TRBD1 (6 bases). The CDR3 covers 18 residues. V lost 1 base, J lost 0 bases, and 18 bases lay in between. Germline values: CDR1 SGHVS, CDR2 FNYEAQ. The CDR3 DNA is TGTGCCAGCAGCTTAGTAGGGCAGGGGCCCACCGTGAACACTGAAGCTTTCTTT. Translation: CASSLVGQGPTVNTEAFF.

The V gene is TRBV12-5, the J gene TRBJ1-2; D is unresolved. CDR1 is LGHNT and CDR2 is FRNRAP in the germline V gene. The CDR3 contains 16 residues. V dropped 1 base and J dropped 8 bases, with 20 bases sitting between them. CDR3 protein: CASGLGRGHPEWGYTF. CDR3 nucleotides: TGTGCTAGTGGTTTGGGCCGAGGCCACCCTGAGTGGGGCTACACCTTC.

On this clone itself: This sample includes further DNA sequences coding for the same CDR3. DNA for the CDR3: TGTGCCAGCAGTTTCGGCGGCACTGAAGCTTTCTTT. Translation: CASSFGGTEAFF. This chain links TRBV6-5 with TRBJ1-1; D is ambiguous. CDR3 length equals 12 residues. V lost 4 bases, J lost 4 bases, and 7 bases lay in between. The germline gives CDR1 MNHEY, CDR2 SVGAGI.

V is TRBV30 and J is TRBJ1-1, with D possibly TRBD1 on 5 matching bases. This CDR3 contains 15 residues. V was cut by 2 bases and J by 4 bases, with 17 bases left in between. Germline V gene data show CDR1 as GTSNPN and CDR2 as SVGIG (reference sequence). The CDR3 protein is CAWSPGGLTSTEAFF. CDR3 DNA sequence: TGTGCCTGGAGTCCGGGGGGATTGACAAGCACTGAAGCTTTCTTT. The variable domain in full, completed from reference TRBV30 and TRBJ1-1, reads SQTIHQWPATLVQPVGSPLSLECTVEGTSNPNLYWYRQAAGRGLQLLFYSVGIGQISSEVPQNLSASRPQDRQFILSSKKLLLSDSGFYLCAWSPGGLTSTEAFFGQGTRLTVV.

The rearrangement uses TRBV11-2 and TRBJ2-7, with TRBD2 identical over 12 bases. Germline assignment: CDR1 SGHAT and CDR2 FQNNGV. Unmatched junction bases numbered 7, after V lost 2 bases and J lost 5 bases. The CDR3 has 16 amino acids. As DNA, the CDR3 is TGTGCCAGCAGCTTATTACTAGCGGGAGGCACCCACGAGCAGTACTTC. Residues: CASSLLLAGGTHEQYF.

Only one count was recorded for this clone. The chain couples TRBV27 to TRBJ1-4; D is unclear. Per the germline V gene, CDR1 is MNHEY and CDR2 is SMNVEV (reference sequence). The CDR3 is 15 residues long. V dropped 0 bases and J dropped 0 bases, with 5 bases sitting between them. The DNA for the CDR3 is TGTGCCAGCAGTTTATCGCGCGCAACTAATGAAAAACTGTTTTTT. Translating gives CASSLSRATNEKLFF.